This T cell receptor (beta chain) was captured by sequencing in a study of cytomegalovirus exposure and HLA in healthy donors. The method was immunoSEQ multiplex PCR; TCRdb's version includes in-frame clones alone and lacks a portion of them. The sample carries about 250,000 clones, roughly 90% recorded once. J lost 2 bases, V lost 4 bases, and 6 bases had no gene match. This CDR3 has 15 residues. Germline values: CDR1 SGHRS, CDR2 YFSETQ. The sequencing input was PBMCs. This sequence was found in a man aged 18 to 35 in good health and CMV-seropositive. V and J are TRBV5-1 and TRBJ2-1; 7 bases are a match to TRBD2. DNA for the CDR3: TGCGCCAGCAGCCCCGGGAGGCTTACCTACAATGAGCAGTTCTTC. Amino acid sequence: CASSPGRLTYNEQFF.